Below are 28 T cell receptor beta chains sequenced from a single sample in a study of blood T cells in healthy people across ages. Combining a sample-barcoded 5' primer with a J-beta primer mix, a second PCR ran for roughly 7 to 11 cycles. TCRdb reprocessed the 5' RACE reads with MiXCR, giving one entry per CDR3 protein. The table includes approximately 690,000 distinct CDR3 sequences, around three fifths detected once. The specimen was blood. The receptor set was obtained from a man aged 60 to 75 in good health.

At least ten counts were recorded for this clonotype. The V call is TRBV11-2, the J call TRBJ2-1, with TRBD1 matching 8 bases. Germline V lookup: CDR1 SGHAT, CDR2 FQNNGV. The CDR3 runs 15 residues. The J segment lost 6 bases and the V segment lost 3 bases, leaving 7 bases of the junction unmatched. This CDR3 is CASSLSRGQVNEQFF. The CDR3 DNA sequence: TGTGCCAGCAGCTTGAGCAGGGGGCAGGTCAATGAGCAGTTCTTC.

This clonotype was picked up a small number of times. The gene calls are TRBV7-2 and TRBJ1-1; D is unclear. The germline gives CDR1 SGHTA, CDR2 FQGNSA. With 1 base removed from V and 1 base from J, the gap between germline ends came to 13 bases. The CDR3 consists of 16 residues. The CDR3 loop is CASSLGLLAQNTEAFF. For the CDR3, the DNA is TGTGCCAGCAGCTTAGGCCTATTAGCGCAGAACACTGAAGCTTTCTTT.

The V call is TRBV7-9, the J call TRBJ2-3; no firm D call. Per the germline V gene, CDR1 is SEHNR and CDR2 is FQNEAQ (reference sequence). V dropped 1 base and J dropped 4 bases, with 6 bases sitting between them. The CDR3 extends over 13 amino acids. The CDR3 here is CASSLGFSDTQYF. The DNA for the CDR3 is TGTGCCAGCAGCTTAGGCTTCTCAGATACGCAGTATTTT.

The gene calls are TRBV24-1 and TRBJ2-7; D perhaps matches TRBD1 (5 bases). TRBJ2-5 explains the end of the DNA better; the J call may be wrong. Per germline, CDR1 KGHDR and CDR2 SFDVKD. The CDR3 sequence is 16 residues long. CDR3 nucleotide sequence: TGTGCCACCAGTGACCGAGATCAGGGCCTCCGTGAGACCCAGTACTTC. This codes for CATSDRDQGLRETQYF.

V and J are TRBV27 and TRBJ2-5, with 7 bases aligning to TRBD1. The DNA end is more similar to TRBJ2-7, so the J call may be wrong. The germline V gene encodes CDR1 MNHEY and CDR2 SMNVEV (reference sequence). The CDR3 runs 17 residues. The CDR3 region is CASSRDQGDSVPYEQYF. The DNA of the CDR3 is TGTGCCAGCAGCCGAGATCAGGGGGACAGTGTTCCCTACGAGCAGTACTTC.

This CDR3 reads CASSSSTGAYEQYF. Written as DNA, the CDR3 is TGTGCCAGCTCATCGTCGACAGGAGCCTACGAGCAGTACTTC. The V call is TRBV18, the J call TRBJ2-7; possible D gene TRBD1, 6 bases. Germline assignment: CDR1 KGHSH and CDR2 LQKENI. The CDR3 runs to 14 residues. Trimming left V 5 bases short and J 2 bases short, with 13 bases between.

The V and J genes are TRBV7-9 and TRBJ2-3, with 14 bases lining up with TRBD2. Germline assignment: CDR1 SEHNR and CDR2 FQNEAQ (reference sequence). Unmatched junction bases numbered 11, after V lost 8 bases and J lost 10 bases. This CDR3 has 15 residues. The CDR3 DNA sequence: TGTGCCAGCGACTTAGGGACTAGCGGGAGAGGAGCGCAGTATTTT. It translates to CASDLGTSGRGAQYF.

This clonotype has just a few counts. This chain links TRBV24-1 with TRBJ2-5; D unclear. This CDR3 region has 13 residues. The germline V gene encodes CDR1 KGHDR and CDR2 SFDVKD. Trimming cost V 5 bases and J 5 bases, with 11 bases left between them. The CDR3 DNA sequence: TGTGCCACCAGTGGCGGAGCTCTGGAGACCCAGTACTTC. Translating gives CATSGGALETQYF.

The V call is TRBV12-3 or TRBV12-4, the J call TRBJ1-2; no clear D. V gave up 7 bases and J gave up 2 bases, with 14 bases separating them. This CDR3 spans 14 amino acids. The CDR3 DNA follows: TGTGCCAGCAAAACCGAGGCGGGGAACTATGGCTACACCTTC. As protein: CASKTEAGNYGYTF.

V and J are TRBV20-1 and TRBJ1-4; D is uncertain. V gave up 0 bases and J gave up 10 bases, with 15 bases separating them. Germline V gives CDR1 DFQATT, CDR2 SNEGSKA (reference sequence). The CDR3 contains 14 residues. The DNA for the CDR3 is TGCAGTGCTAGAGAGGCCGACACAGCGGGAAAACTGTTTTTT. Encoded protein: CSAREADTAGKLFF.

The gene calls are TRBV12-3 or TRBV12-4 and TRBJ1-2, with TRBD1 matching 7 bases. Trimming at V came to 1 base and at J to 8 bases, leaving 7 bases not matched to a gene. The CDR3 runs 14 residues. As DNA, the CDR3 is TGTGCCAGCAGTTTAGGAGACAGGGTCGGGGGCTACACCTTC. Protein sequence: CASSLGDRVGGYTF.

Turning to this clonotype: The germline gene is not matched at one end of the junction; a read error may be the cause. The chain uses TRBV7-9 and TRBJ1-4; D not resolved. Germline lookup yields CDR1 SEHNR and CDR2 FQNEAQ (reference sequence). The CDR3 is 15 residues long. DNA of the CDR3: TGTGCCAGCAGCTTAGGGTCGCCCGGGAATGAAAAAATGTTTTTT. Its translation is CASSLGSPGNEKMFF.

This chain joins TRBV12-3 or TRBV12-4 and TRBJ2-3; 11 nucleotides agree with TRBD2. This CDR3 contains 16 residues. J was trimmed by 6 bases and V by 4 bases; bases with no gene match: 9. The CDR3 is CASSSTSGGAVDTQYF. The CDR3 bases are TGTGCCAGCAGTTCCACTAGCGGGGGAGCGGTGGATACGCAGTATTTT.

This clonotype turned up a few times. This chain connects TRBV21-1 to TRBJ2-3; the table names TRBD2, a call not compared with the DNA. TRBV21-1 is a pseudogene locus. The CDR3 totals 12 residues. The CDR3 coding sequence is TGTGCCAGCGCCTCCTTCTTGGATACGCAGTATTTT. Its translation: CASASFLDTQYF.

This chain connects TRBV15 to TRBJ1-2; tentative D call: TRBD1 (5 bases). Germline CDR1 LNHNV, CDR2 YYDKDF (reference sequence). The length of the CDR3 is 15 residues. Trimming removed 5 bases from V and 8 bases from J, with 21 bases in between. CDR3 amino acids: CATSPRPRELSGYTF. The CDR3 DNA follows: TGTGCCACCAGCCCCAGGCCCAGGGAACTGAGCGGCTACACCTTC.

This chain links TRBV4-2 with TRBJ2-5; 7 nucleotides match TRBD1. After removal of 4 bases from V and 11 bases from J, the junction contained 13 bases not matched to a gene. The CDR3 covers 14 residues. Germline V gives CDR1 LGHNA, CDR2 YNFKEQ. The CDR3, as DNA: TGTGCCAGCAGCCTCCAGACAGGGTGGAATGAGCAGTACTTC. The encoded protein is CASSLQTGWNEQYF.

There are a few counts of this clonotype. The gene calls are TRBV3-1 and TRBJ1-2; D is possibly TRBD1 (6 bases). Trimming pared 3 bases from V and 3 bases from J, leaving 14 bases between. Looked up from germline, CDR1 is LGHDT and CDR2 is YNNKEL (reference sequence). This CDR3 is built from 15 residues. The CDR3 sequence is CASSQGGAGDYGYTF. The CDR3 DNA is TGTGCCAGCAGCCAGGGGGGGGCAGGGGACTATGGCTACACCTTC. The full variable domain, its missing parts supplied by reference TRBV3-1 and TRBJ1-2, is DTAVSQTPKYLVTQMGNDKSIKCEQNLGHDTMYWYKQDSKKFLKIMFSYNNKELIINETVPNRFSPKSPDKAHLNLHINSLELGDSAVYFCASSQGGAGDYGYTFGSGTRLTVV.

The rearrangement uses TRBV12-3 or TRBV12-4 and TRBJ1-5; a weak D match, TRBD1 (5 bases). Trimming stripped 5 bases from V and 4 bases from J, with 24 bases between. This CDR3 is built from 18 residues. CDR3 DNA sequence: TGTGCCAGCAGTCCCTACCGACGGGGGACGGATAGTAATCAGCCCCAGCATTTT. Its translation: CASSPYRRGTDSNQPQHF.

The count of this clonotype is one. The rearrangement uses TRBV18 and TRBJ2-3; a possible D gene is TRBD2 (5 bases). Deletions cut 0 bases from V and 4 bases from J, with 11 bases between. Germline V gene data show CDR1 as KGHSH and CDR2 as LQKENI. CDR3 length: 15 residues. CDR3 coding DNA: TGTGCCAGCTCACCACCGGTGGCGAGGGCAGATACGCAGTATTTT. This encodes CASSPPVARADTQYF.

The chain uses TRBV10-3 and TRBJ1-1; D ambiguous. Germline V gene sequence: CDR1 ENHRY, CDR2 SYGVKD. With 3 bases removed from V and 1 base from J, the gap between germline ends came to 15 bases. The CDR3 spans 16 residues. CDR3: CAISEEGLRPNTEAFF. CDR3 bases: TGTGCCATCAGTGAAGAGGGCCTAAGACCGAACACTGAAGCTTTCTTT.

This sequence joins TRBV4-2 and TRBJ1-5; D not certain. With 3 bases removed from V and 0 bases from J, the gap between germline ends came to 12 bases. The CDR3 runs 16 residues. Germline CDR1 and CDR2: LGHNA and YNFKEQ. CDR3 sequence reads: CASSQSQLYSNQPQHF. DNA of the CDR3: TGTGCCAGCAGCCAGTCACAGCTGTATAGCAATCAGCCCCAGCATTTT.

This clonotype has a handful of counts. The CDR3: CASSLATRVGETQYF. For the CDR3, the DNA is TGCGCCAGCAGCTTAGCGACCCGGGTGGGGGAGACCCAGTACTTC. The genes are TRBV4-1 and TRBJ2-5; possibly TRBD2 for D (5 bases). CDR1 is MGHRA and CDR2 is YSYEKL in the germline V gene. Deletions cut 5 bases from V and 5 bases from J, with 18 bases between. The CDR3 extends over 15 amino acids.

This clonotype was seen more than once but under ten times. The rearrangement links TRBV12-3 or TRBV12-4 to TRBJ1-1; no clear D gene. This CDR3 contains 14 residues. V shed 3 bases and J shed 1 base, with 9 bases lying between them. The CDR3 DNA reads TGTGCCAGCAGTTTCCAAGGCCGGAACACTGAAGCTTTCTTT. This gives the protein CASSFQGRNTEAFF.

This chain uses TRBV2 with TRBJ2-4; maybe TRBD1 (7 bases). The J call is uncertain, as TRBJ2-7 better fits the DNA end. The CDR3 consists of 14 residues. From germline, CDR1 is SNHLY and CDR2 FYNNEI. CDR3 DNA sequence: TGTGCCAGCTCCAAAGGAGGGGGCCCATACGAGCAGTACTTC. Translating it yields CASSKGGGPYEQYF.

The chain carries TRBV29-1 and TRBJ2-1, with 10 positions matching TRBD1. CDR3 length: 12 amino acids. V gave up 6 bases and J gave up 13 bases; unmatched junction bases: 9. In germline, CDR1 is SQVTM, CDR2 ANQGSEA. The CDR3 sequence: CSVRTGGETQFF. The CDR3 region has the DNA TGCAGCGTAAGGACAGGGGGGGAGACCCAGTTCTTC.

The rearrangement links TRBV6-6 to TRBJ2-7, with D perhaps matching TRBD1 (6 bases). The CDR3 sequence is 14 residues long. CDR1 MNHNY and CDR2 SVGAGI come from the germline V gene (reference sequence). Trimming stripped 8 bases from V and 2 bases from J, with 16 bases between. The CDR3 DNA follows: TGTGCCAGCCTAGATACCGGGACACCCTACGAGCAGTACTTC. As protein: CASLDTGTPYEQYF.

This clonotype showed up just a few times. The CDR3 protein is CASRLQGGEQYF. The DNA of the CDR3 is TGTGCCAGCAGATTACAGGGAGGCGAGCAGTACTTC. The chain has TRBV6-1 and TRBJ2-7; D possibly uses TRBD1 or TRBD2 (6 bases each). CDR3 length: 12 amino acids. Trimming shortened V by 6 bases and J by 6 bases, and 12 bases separated the two germline ends. The germline gives CDR1 MNHNS, CDR2 SASEGT.

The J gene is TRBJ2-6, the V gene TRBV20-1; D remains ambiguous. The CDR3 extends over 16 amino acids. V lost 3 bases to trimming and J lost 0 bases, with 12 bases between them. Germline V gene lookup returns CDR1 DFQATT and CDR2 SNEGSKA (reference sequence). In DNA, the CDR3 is TGCAGTGCTAGTTCAGGCTACCACTCTGGGGCCAACGTCCTGACTTTC. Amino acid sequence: CSASSGYHSGANVLTF.